The 30 T cell receptor beta chains listed next were all sequenced from one sample in a study of blood T cell repertoires in COVID-19. Method: immunoSEQ multiplex PCR; TCRdb's copy keeps in-frame clones and lacks some. The sample consists of 150,000 or so clones, around 90% of them appearing once. Input material: PBMCs or T cells enriched from blood (not recorded which). Receptors were obtained from a woman aged 40 to 50 who had been exposed to COVID-19.

The chain employs TRBV29-1 and TRBJ2-1, with a possible D match to TRBD2 (7 bases). This CDR3 is 14 amino acids long. Germline V gene data show CDR1 as SQVTM and CDR2 as ANQGSEA. Trimming cost V 6 bases and J 6 bases, with 18 bases left between them. CDR3 bases: TGCAGCGTCGAAAGGGGGGGACCCATCAATGAGCAGTTCTTC. As protein: CSVERGGPINEQFF.

The chain joins TRBV5-1 to TRBJ2-1; 11 bases are a match to TRBD2. The CDR3 runs 17 residues. Per germline, CDR1 SGHRS and CDR2 YFSETQ. V lost 1 base and J lost 7; bases outside the gene matches: 10. This CDR3 reads CASSLSSGGRRANEQFF. DNA of the CDR3: TGCGCCAGCAGCTTGTCTAGCGGGGGGCGCCGTGCGAATGAGCAGTTCTTC.

This clone showed up just a few times. The rearrangement joins TRBV29-1 to TRBJ2-7, with D possibly matching TRBD1 (6 bases). The V gene's germline CDR1 is SQVTM and CDR2 ANQGSEA. The CDR3 consists of 12 residues. Trimming stripped 4 bases from V and 2 bases from J, with 9 bases between. CDR3 amino acids: CSVGQAAYEQYF. In nucleotides, the CDR3 is TGCAGCGTTGGACAGGCGGCCTACGAGCAGTACTTC.

The chain couples TRBV11-2 to TRBJ1-2; TRBD1 is a possible D gene (6 bases). V was clipped by 5 bases and J by 4 bases, with 17 bases between them. Germline CDR1 is SGHAT and CDR2 is FQNNGV. This CDR3 region has 15 residues. In DNA form, the CDR3 reads TGTGCCAGCAGCCCCTCCGGGGGGCTGGGCTATGGCTACACCTTC. It encodes CASSPSGGLGYGYTF.

The V and J genes are TRBV5-1 and TRBJ2-3; 8 bases match TRBD1. The CDR3 is 15 amino acids. In germline, CDR1 is SGHRS, CDR2 YFSETQ. J gave up 3 bases and V 0 bases, and 3 bases lay outside the gene matches. Here the CDR3 DNA reads TGCGCCAGCAGCTTGGGGCAGGGGGCGACAGATACGCAGTATTTT. Its translation is CASSLGQGATDTQYF. The full variable domain, in which reference TRBV5-1 and TRBJ2-3 provide the parts outside the CDR3, is KAGVTQTPRYLIKTRGQQVTLSCSPISGHRSVSWYQQTPGQGLQFLFEYFSETQRNKGNFPGRFSGRQFSNSRSEMNVSTLELGDSALYLCASSLGQGATDTQYFGPGTRLTVL.

This chain uses TRBV5-1 with TRBJ2-5; 7 nucleotides align to TRBD1. Germline CDR1 reads SGHRS; CDR2 reads YFSETQ. The CDR3 is made up of 16 amino acids. Germline trimming cut 0 bases from V and 1 base from J; bases unmatched to any gene: 6. The CDR3 DNA sequence: TGCGCCAGCAGCTTGGCCTCCGACAGGGCCCAAGAGACCCAGTACTTC. This codes for CASSLASDRAQETQYF.

The genes are TRBV5-5 and TRBJ1-2; D is possibly TRBD1 (6 bases). V was clipped by 1 base and J by 8 bases, with 18 bases between them. Per the germline V gene, CDR1 is SGHKS and CDR2 is YYEKEE (reference sequence). This CDR3 region has 15 residues. The CDR3 DNA reads as TGTGCCAGCAGCTTGTTACCACAGGGAATGTCAGGCTACACCTTC. This encodes CASSLLPQGMSGYTF.

The V call is TRBV7-9, the J call TRBJ2-4, with 11 bases that match TRBD2. The J segment lost 9 bases and the V segment lost 5 bases, leaving 18 bases of the junction unmatched. Germline CDR1 and CDR2: SEHNR and FQNEAQ (reference sequence). This CDR3 is 18 amino acids long. DNA of the CDR3: TGTGCCAGCAGCCAGGTCGGGACTAGCGGAATTAGGTCGAGCATTCAGTACTTC. Translated, it gives CASSQVGTSGIRSSIQYF.

The rearrangement uses TRBV27 and TRBJ1-2, with D possibly TRBD1 on 6 matching bases. From germline, CDR1 is MNHEY and CDR2 SMNVEV (reference sequence). This CDR3 is 14 amino acids long. V gave up 7 bases and J gave up 3 bases, with 15 bases separating them. The CDR3 DNA sequence: TGTGCCAGCACTCCACTAGGGGGTGACTATGGCTACACCTTC. Translating it yields CASTPLGGDYGYTF.

The rearrangement links TRBV11-2 to TRBJ2-3; D is possibly TRBD1 (6 bases). CDR1 SGHAT and CDR2 FQNNGV come from the germline V gene. The germline V and J ends were trimmed by 0 bases and 4 bases, with 14 bases remaining between them. The CDR3 runs 16 residues. CDR3 sequence (DNA): TGTGCCAGCAGCTTAGATAATACAGGGTGGGCAGATACGCAGTATTTT. Protein sequence: CASSLDNTGWADTQYF.

The chain links TRBV5-1 to TRBJ1-3, with a weak D call TRBD1 (6 bases). The CDR3 sequence is 16 residues long. The V and J ends lost 0 bases and 4 bases respectively, with 14 bases between them. Germline values: CDR1 SGHRS, CDR2 YFSETQ. The CDR3 DNA reads as TGCGCCAGCAGCTTGGCCGAGTCAGGGGTCGGAAACACCATATATTTT. It specifies CASSLAESGVGNTIYF.

This chain uses TRBV2 with TRBJ1-2, with 7 bases fitting TRBD1. V lost 4 bases to trimming and J lost 5 bases; unmatched junction nucleotides: 4. The CDR3 runs to 13 residues. Germline CDR1 and CDR2: SNHLY and FYNNEI. CDR3 DNA: TGTGCCAGCAGTGTGGGGACAGTGTATGGCTACACCTTC. Protein: CASSVGTVYGYTF.

The chain links TRBV3-1 (or the pseudogene TRBV3-2) to TRBJ1-1; TRBD1 is a possible D gene (6 bases). This CDR3 is 15 amino acids long. Trimming shortened V by 3 bases and J by 6 bases, and 17 bases separated the two germline ends. CDR1 and CDR2 from the germline V gene are LGHDT and YNNKEL (reference sequence). CDR3 bases: TGTGCCAGCAGCCACCCCCGGACAGTGCGGCCTGAAGCTTTCTTT. Encoded protein: CASSHPRTVRPEAFF.

The chain joins TRBV11-3 to TRBJ2-3, with 8 bases aligning to TRBD2. Germline V lookup: CDR1 SGHNT, CDR2 YENEEA. V shed 5 bases and J 2 bases; nucleotides not matched to a gene: 9. The CDR3 has 16 amino acids. The CDR3 nucleotides read TGTGCCAGCAGCCCCGGGGGGGTAGGCACCACAGATACGCAGTATTTT. Translation gives CASSPGGVGTTDTQYF.

The rearrangement uses TRBV27 and TRBJ2-1; tentative D call: TRBD2 (6 bases). This CDR3 contains 18 residues. Deletions cut 8 bases from V and 0 bases from J, with 23 bases between. From germline, CDR1 is MNHEY and CDR2 SMNVEV (reference sequence). CDR3 nucleotides: TGTGCCAGCGCCATACAGACTTTGGGACTCAGCTCCTACAATGAGCAGTTCTTC. Its protein is CASAIQTLGLSSYNEQFF.

This clone showed up just once. The rearrangement links TRBV3-1 (or the pseudogene TRBV3-2) to TRBJ1-5, with TRBD1 as a possible D gene (5 bases). Germline V gives CDR1 LGHDT, CDR2 YNNKEL (reference sequence). V was trimmed by 1 base and J by 3 bases, leaving 10 bases between them. The CDR3 spans 15 residues. CDR3 bases: TGTGCCAGCAGCCAAGTGCCAGGGTCCAATCAGCCCCAGCATTTT. This translates into CASSQVPGSNQPQHF.

The chain recombines TRBV28 with TRBJ2-3; the D is unclear. The CDR3 is 14 amino acids. The germline V gene has CDR1 MDHEN and CDR2 SYDVKM. V lost 2 bases and J lost 1, with 7 bases in between. The CDR3 protein is CASSLQAGTDTQYF. Written as DNA, the CDR3 is TGTGCCAGCAGTTTACAGGCAGGCACAGATACGCAGTATTTT.

J is TRBJ1-1 and V is TRBV11-2; D is perhaps TRBD1 (5 bases). CDR3 length equals 12 residues. V was shortened by 5 bases and J by 5 bases, with 9 bases between the two germline ends. Germline V gives CDR1 SGHAT, CDR2 FQNNGV. For the CDR3, the DNA is TGTGCCAGCAGCCTCAGGGTGACTGAAGCTTTCTTT. The encoded protein is CASSLRVTEAFF.

The CDR3 DNA is TGTGCCAGCAGTGTGTCGGCGAACACCGGGGAGCTGTTTTTT. Its protein product is CASSVSANTGELFF. The V gene is TRBV6-4, the J gene TRBJ2-2, with D hard to call. Trimming shortened V by 4 bases and J by 0 bases, and 6 bases separated the two germline ends. CDR1 and CDR2 from the germline V gene are MRHNA and SNTAGT. The CDR3 contains 14 residues.

This clone showed up just a few times. One junction end does not reproduce the germline sequence, and a read error may be involved. V is TRBV2 and J is TRBJ2-2; 11 bases align to TRBD2. The V gene's germline CDR1 is SNHLY and CDR2 FYNNEI. This CDR3 is 15 amino acids long. CDR3 residues: CASNEASGGTGELFF. The CDR3 nucleotides read TGCGCCAGCAACGAAGCTAGCGGGGGGACCGGGGAGCTGTTTTTT.

The V gene is TRBV10-1, the J gene TRBJ2-1; D gene unclear. The germline CDR1 and CDR2 sequences are WNHNN and SYGVQD (reference sequence). The CDR3 has 14 amino acids. With 2 bases removed from V and 0 bases from J, the gap between germline ends came to 5 bases. CDR3 sequence: CASSESNSYNEQFF. Here the CDR3 DNA reads TGCGCCAGCAGTGAGAGCAACTCCTACAATGAGCAGTTCTTC.

This clone was recorded once. The CDR3 region has the DNA TGTGCCAGTATGATCTCGGCGGGAGTCAACAATGAGCAGTTCTTC. Its protein product is CASMISAGVNNEQFF. The chain combines TRBV19 with TRBJ2-1; 7 bases agree with TRBD2. V gave up 7 bases and J gave up 5 bases; unmatched junction bases: 11. This CDR3 spans 15 amino acids. Germline V gene data show CDR1 as LNHDA and CDR2 as SQIVND (reference sequence).

The chain combines TRBV9 with TRBJ2-5; 13 positions match TRBD2. CDR1 SGDLS and CDR2 YYNGEE come from the germline V gene. This CDR3 is built from 16 residues. Trimming removed 2 bases from V and 2 bases from J; junction bases left unmatched: 3. The DNA of the CDR3 is TGTGCCAGCAGCGTCGGGACTAGCGGGGAACAAGAGACCCAGTACTTC. Translation gives CASSVGTSGEQETQYF.

The chain joins TRBV4-1 to TRBJ2-1, with 8 positions matching TRBD2. Unmatched junction bases numbered 9, after V lost 4 bases and J lost 7 bases. CDR3 length: 15 amino acids. Germline CDR1 reads MGHRA; CDR2 reads YSYEKL. The CDR3, as DNA: TGCGCCAGCAGCCCAGGACTAGCCCGTCTGAATGAGCAGTTCTTC. The encoded protein is CASSPGLARLNEQFF.

The rearrangement uses TRBV5-6 and TRBJ2-1, with TRBD1 matching over 9 bases. V dropped 8 bases and J dropped 3; count of bases not matched to a gene: 3. Germline loops: CDR1 SGHDT, CDR2 YYEEEE. The CDR3 is made up of 13 amino acids. CDR3 amino acids: CASGQGNYNEQFF. The DNA for the CDR3 is TGTGCCAGTGGACAGGGGAACTACAATGAGCAGTTCTTC.

The chain links TRBV29-1 to TRBJ1-1, with D possibly being TRBD1 (5 bases). Germline values: CDR1 SQVTM, CDR2 ANQGSEA. Trimming shortened V by 4 bases and J by 2 bases, and 14 bases separated the two germline ends. The CDR3 is 14 residues long. CDR3 in amino acids: CSVAGRVGNTEAFF. DNA of the CDR3: TGCAGCGTTGCTGGCAGGGTGGGAAACACTGAAGCTTTCTTT.

The chain is built from TRBV4-2 and TRBJ1-2, with D hard to call. Germline loops: CDR1 LGHNA, CDR2 YNFKEQ. Trimming cost V 0 bases and J 5 bases, with 13 bases left between them. The CDR3 consists of 15 residues. The CDR3 DNA follows: TGTGCCAGCAGCCAAGAGGCTAGCGTAAAATATGGCTACACCTTC. Its protein product is CASSQEASVKYGYTF.

This chain connects TRBV12-5 to TRBJ2-1, with 11 bases identical to TRBD1. Germline CDR1 reads LGHNT; CDR2 reads FRNRAP. CDR3 length equals 15 residues. V gave up 6 bases and J gave up 3 bases; unmatched junction bases: 4. CDR3 protein: CASGLGTGGYNEQFF. The CDR3, as DNA: TGTGCTAGTGGCCTAGGGACAGGGGGCTACAATGAGCAGTTCTTC.

V is TRBV5-1 and J is TRBJ1-6, with 10 bases that match TRBD1. Per the germline V gene, CDR1 is SGHRS and CDR2 is YFSETQ. With V trimmed by 3 bases and J by 9 bases, 6 bases remained unmatched. The CDR3 is 15 residues long. The CDR3 coding sequence is TGCGCCAGCAGCTCAACCGGGACAGGGGTTTCACCCCTCCACTTT. As protein: CASSSTGTGVSPLHF.

The gene calls are TRBV5-6 and TRBJ1-2, with no clear D. Trimming removed 5 bases from V and 6 bases from J, with 11 bases in between. The germline CDR1 and CDR2 sequences are SGHDT and YYEEEE. CDR3 size: 12 residues. The CDR3 DNA reads TGTGCCAGCAGGGTACCAGAGGATGGCTACACCTTC. Translation gives CASRVPEDGYTF.